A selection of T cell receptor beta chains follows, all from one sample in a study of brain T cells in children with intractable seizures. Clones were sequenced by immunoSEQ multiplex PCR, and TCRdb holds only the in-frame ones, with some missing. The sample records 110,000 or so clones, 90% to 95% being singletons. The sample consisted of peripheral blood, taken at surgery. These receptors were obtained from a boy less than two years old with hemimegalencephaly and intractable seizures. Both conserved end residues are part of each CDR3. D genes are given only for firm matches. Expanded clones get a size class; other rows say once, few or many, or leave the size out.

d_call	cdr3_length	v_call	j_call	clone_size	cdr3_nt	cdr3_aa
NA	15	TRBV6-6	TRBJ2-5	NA	TGTGCCAGCAGTTCCGTCTTACTAGCAGGGGAGACCCAGTACTTC	CASSSVLLAGETQYF
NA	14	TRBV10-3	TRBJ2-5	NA	TGTGCCACCAGTGTGGGTAGTTTGGGAGAGACCCAGTACTTC	CATSVGSLGETQYF
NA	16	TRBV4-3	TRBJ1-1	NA	TGCGCCAGCAGCCAAGGGACTGGGAGGGGGAACACTGAAGCTTTCTTT	CASSQGTGRGNTEAFF
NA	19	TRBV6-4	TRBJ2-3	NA	TGTGCCAGCAGTGATCGGATCGGGGAACGGCCCAATGGCACAGATACGCAGTATTTT	CASSDRIGERPNGTDTQYF
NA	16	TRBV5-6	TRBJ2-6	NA	TGTGCCAGCAGCGTAGGACCGAGCTCTGGGGCCAACGTCCTGACTTTC	CASSVGPSSGANVLTF
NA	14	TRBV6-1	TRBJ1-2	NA	TGTGCCAGCAGTGAAACCAGCGTAGGGGGTGGCTACACCTTC	CASSETSVGGGYTF
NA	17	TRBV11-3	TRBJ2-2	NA	TGTGCCAGCAGCTTAGCGGGACACAAAACAAACACCGGGGAGCTGTTTTTT	CASSLAGHKTNTGELFF
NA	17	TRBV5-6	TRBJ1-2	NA	TGTGCCAGCAGCTTGGGGGCGAGCGGCCGGGATGCGCGGGGCTACACCTTC	CASSLGASGRDARGYTF
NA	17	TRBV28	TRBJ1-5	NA	TGTGCCAGCAGTTTCCCTCCCCAGGGATATAGCAATCAGCCCCAGCATTTT	CASSFPPQGYSNQPQHF
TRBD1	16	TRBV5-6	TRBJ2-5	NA	TGTGCCAGCAGCCCGGACAGGGTGATGGGGCAAGAGACCCAGTACTTC	CASSPDRVMGQETQYF
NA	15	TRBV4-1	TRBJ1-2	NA	TGCGCCAGCAGCCAAGTGTGGGGCTCCGACTATGGCTACACCTTC	CASSQVWGSDYGYTF
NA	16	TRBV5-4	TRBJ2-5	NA	TGTGCCAGCAGCTTGTTTGCCAAGGGGGGGCAAGAGACCCAGTACTTC	CASSLFAKGGQETQYF
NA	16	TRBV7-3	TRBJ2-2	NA	TGTGCCAGCAGCTTAATAGAGGGGCCTAACACCGGGGAGCTGTTTTTT	CASSLIEGPNTGELFF
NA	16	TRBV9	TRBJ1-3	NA	TGTGCCAGCAGCGTAAAGCAGGGAGGTTCTGGAAACACCATATATTTT	CASSVKQGGSGNTIYF
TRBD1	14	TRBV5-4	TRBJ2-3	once	TGTGCCAGCAGTAACAGGGGGCGCACAGATACGCAGTATTTT	CASSNRGRTDTQYF
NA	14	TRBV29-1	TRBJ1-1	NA	TGCAGCGTCTTCCGGGACCCAGGGAGCACTGAAGCTTTCTTT	CSVFRDPGSTEAFF
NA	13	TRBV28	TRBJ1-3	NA	TGTGCCAGCAGACAGAGCTCTGGAAACACCATATATTTT	CASRQSSGNTIYF
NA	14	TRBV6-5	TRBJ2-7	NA	TGTGCCAGCAGTTACTCGCAGAGCTCCTACGAGCAGTACTTC	CASSYSQSSYEQYF